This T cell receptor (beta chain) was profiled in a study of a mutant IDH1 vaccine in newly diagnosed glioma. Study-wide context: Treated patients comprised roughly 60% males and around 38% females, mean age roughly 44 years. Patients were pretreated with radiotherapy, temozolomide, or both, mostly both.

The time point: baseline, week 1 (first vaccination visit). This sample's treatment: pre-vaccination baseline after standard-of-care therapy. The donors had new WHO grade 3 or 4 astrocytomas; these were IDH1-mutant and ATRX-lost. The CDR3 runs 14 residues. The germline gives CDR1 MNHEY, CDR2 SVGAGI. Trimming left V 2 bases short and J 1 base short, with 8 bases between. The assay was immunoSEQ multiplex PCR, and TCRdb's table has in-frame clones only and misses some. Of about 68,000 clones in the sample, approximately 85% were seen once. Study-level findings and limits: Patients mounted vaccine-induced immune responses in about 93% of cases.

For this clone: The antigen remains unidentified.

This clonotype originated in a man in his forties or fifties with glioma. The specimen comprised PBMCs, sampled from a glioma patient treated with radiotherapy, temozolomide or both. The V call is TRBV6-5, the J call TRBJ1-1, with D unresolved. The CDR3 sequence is CASSYRAGNTEAFF. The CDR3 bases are TGTGCCAGCAGTTACCGGGCGGGGAACACTGAAGCTTTCTTT.